There are a few counts of the clone carrying this T cell receptor beta chain. The antigen is not known. The data derive from a study of T-cell reconstitution after alpha-beta-depleted transplantation in children. Findings and caveats of the study: Newly generated T cells supplied most T-cell counts and diversity one year post-transplant. High day-60 TCRbeta diversity in some patients came from surviving recipient T cells and thymic progenitors. Several hundred rapidly expanded clones from non-depleted graft cells reportedly supplied alpha-beta T cells about two months post-transplant.

V lost 4 bases to trimming and J lost 6 bases; unmatched junction nucleotides: 10. There are 15 residues in the CDR3. Germline loops: CDR1 SGHDT, CDR2 YYEEEE. This sample's TCRbeta library carried unique molecular identifier barcodes. MiXCR, run by TCRdb on the PCR reads, gives a single entry per CDR3 protein. The data show approximately 980,000 distinct CDR3 sequences, under 30% seen once. The starting material was PBMCs, mostly from graft donor cells, obtained 360 days after TCRalphabeta/CD19-depleted stem cell transplant. This chain joins TRBV5-6 and TRBJ2-1, with 7 positions matching TRBD1. This clonotype was sampled from a boy under two years old who had a stem cell transplant for SCID, so the T cells may come from the graft donor. The CDR3 sequence is CASSNRQGLGNEQFF. CDR3 coding DNA: TGTGCCAGCAGCAACCGACAGGGCTTGGGCAATGAGCAGTTCTTC.